The 23 T cell receptor beta chains below all came from one sample that was sequenced in a study of T cells in Graves' hyperthyroidism and ophthalmopathy. Authors of the study amplified TCR beta CDR3 regions from RNA transcripts. RT-PCR in the first round (using the HTBI primer set) targeted the TCR CDR3. From the multiplex PCR reads, TCRdb called clonotypes with MiXCR, one entry per CDR3 protein. The repertoire holds a few hundred thousand distinct CDR3 sequences, with more than 15% as singletons. The sample consisted of blood. Every receptor here comes from a woman in her twenties or thirties with Graves' hyperthyroidism.

At least ten counts were recorded for this clonotype. V is TRBV29-1 and J is TRBJ2-3; no clear D gene. This CDR3 comprises 15 residues. The germline gives CDR1 SQVTM, CDR2 ANQGSEA. Trimming cost V 2 bases and J 1 base, with 13 bases left between them. The CDR3 DNA sequence: TGCAGCGTTGAACTGGTAGGCGGAGGCACAGATACGCAGTATTTT. This codes for CSVELVGGGTDTQYF.

Notes on this clonotype: One junction end does not reproduce the germline sequence, and a read error may be involved. This chain connects TRBV28 to TRBJ2-7; D might be TRBD1 (6 bases). CDR1 and CDR2 from the germline V gene are MDHEN and SYDVKM. This CDR3 is 13 amino acids long. The CDR3 DNA is TGTGCCAACAGTTTAGGCAGGGGATACGAGCAGTACTTC. It translates to CANSLGRGYEQYF. Together with reference TRBV28 and TRBJ2-7, the CDR3 gives the full variable domain: DVKVTQSSRYLVKRTGEKVFLECVQDMDHENMFWYRQDPGLGLRLIYFSYDVKMKEKGDIPEGYSVSREKKERFSLILESASTNQTSMYLCANSLGRGYEQYFGPGTRLTVT.

In its sample, this clonotype was seen many times. V gene TRBV3-1 combines with J gene TRBJ1-1; no definite D call. CDR3 length: 17 residues. CDR1 and CDR2 from the germline V gene are LGHDT and YNNKEL (reference sequence). Trimming shortened V by 0 bases and J by 3 bases, and 17 bases separated the two germline ends. CDR3 DNA: TGTGCCAGCAGCCAAGATAGGCTCGGACTCCGGGACACTGAAGCTTTCTTT. Its protein product is CASSQDRLGLRDTEAFF.

This clonotype was picked up a small number of times. In nucleotides, the CDR3 is TGTGCCAGCAGTGAGAAACAGGGTAATGGCTACACCTTC. Protein sequence: CASSEKQGNGYTF. This chain connects TRBV6-1 to TRBJ1-2, with D possibly matching TRBD1 (6 bases). V lost 3 bases to trimming and J lost 6 bases, with 11 bases between them. Germline V gene sequence: CDR1 MNHNS, CDR2 SASEGT. The CDR3 is 13 residues long.

This clonotype was observed a handful of times. The J gene is TRBJ2-7, the V gene TRBV29-1; D possibly matches TRBD1 or TRBD2 (5 bases each). Germline CDR1 and CDR2: SQVTM and ANQGSEA. With 7 bases removed from V and 0 bases from J, the gap between germline ends came to 16 bases. The CDR3 has 14 amino acids. In nucleotides, the CDR3 is TGCAGCGCCGCCGGGACCTCCAGCTCCTACGAGCAGTACTTC. It is translated as CSAAGTSSSYEQYF.

This clonotype was counted between two and nine times. The gene calls are TRBV5-1 and TRBJ2-1; 7 positions agree with TRBD2. CDR3 length: 16 residues. Trimming cost V 3 bases and J 9 bases; bases outside gene matches: 15. Germline loops: CDR1 SGHRS, CDR2 YFSETQ. The CDR3 bases are TGCGCCAGCAGCTGGGTTGAAGGACTAGGTAAGGGTGAGCAGTTCTTC. It codes for CASSWVEGLGKGEQFF.

The sample holds a few counts of this clonotype. The V gene is TRBV4-1, the J gene TRBJ2-7, with a possible D match to TRBD2 (6 bases). Germline CDR1 MGHRA, CDR2 YSYEKL. Trimming left V 6 bases short and J 2 bases short, with 14 bases between. The CDR3 has 14 amino acids. DNA for the CDR3: TGCGCCAGCAGTTCCCCAGGGAGGCCCTACGAGCAGTACTTC. It specifies CASSSPGRPYEQYF.

There are many counts of this clonotype. This chain uses TRBV6-1 with TRBJ1-5, with TRBD1 as a possible D gene (5 bases). The germline CDR1 and CDR2 sequences are MNHNS and SASEGT. This CDR3 comprises 16 residues. V was clipped by 5 bases and J by 4 bases, with 18 bases between them. CDR3 loop: CASSYGAGGSNQPQHF. CDR3 nucleotides: TGTGCCAGCAGTTACGGGGCGGGGGGGTCGAATCAGCCCCAGCATTTT.

This clonotype was picked up many times. This chain links TRBV12-3 or TRBV12-4 with TRBJ2-2; TRBD1 matches at 9 bases. The junction had 16 bases not matched to a gene; V was cut back by 4 bases and J by 4 bases. The CDR3 extends over 19 amino acids. The CDR3: CASSSLSISDRGPTGELFF. CDR3 bases: TGTGCCAGCAGTTCACTTAGTATCTCGGACAGGGGCCCCACCGGGGAGCTGTTTTTT.

This clonotype was detected only a few times. The rearrangement links TRBV4-3 to TRBJ1-4, with TRBD1 matching over 9 bases. V lost 0 bases, J lost 8 bases, and 7 bases stayed unmatched. The CDR3 consists of 16 residues. Looked up from germline, CDR1 is LGHNA and CDR2 is YSLEER. CDR3 region: CASSQERQGDHEKLFF. The CDR3 nucleotides are TGCGCCAGCAGCCAAGAGAGACAGGGGGATCACGAAAAACTGTTTTTT.

In its sample, this clonotype was seen a few times. The chain has TRBV3-1 and TRBJ2-7; TRBD1 or TRBD2 may be the D gene (5 bases each). Trimming pared 4 bases from V and 2 bases from J, leaving 9 bases between. CDR3 size: 13 residues. Germline values: CDR1 LGHDT, CDR2 YNNKEL (reference sequence). The DNA for the CDR3 is TGTGCCAGCAGCCCACTGGGGGCCTACGAGCAGTACTTC. Its protein is CASSPLGAYEQYF.

This clonotype was counted many times. The CDR3 region has the DNA TGCAGTGCTACGGGGCCTGATGAAAAACTGTTTTTT. Translated: CSATGPDEKLFF. The V call is TRBV20-1, the J call TRBJ1-4, with D maybe TRBD1 (5 bases). Looked up from germline, CDR1 is DFQATT and CDR2 is SNEGSKA (reference sequence). V lost 4 bases, J lost 6 bases, and 9 bases lay in between. The CDR3 sequence is 12 residues long.

This clonotype appeared many times. The chain employs TRBV6-1 and TRBJ2-7; TRBD2 is a possible D gene (6 bases). The CDR3 consists of 15 residues. V lost 5 bases and J 0 bases, leaving 14 bases between the germline ends. Germline CDR1 and CDR2: MNHNS and SASEGT. The CDR3 DNA is TGTGCCAGCAGTATAGCGGACGGGAGCTCCTACGAGCAGTACTTC. Translated, it gives CASSIADGSSYEQYF.

Many counts were recorded for this clonotype. The J gene is TRBJ1-5, the V gene TRBV20-1; no firm D call. Germline values: CDR1 DFQATT, CDR2 SNEGSKA (reference sequence). CDR3 length: 14 residues. The V end lost 5 bases, the J end lost 0 bases, and 11 bases lay between the germline ends. The CDR3 reads CSAYPGYSNQPQHF. The CDR3 nucleotides are TGCAGTGCTTACCCGGGGTATAGCAATCAGCCCCAGCATTTT.

This clonotype showed up just once. The V call is TRBV27, the J call TRBJ1-1; 7 bases map to TRBD1. The CDR3 sequence is 16 residues long. Trimming took 5 bases from V and 2 from J; bases not matched to a gene: 11. Germline CDR1 is MNHEY and CDR2 is SMNVEV (reference sequence). Here the CDR3 DNA reads TGTGCCAGCAGTCCCACGAGGGGGCCCTCAAACACTGAAGCTTTCTTT. Its protein product is CASSPTRGPSNTEAFF.

This clonotype has only a few counts. The V gene is TRBV5-1, the J gene TRBJ2-1; 8 nucleotides match TRBD2. Germline CDR1 is SGHRS and CDR2 is YFSETQ. Trimming cost V 3 bases and J 7 bases; bases outside gene matches: 9. The CDR3 spans 15 residues. CDR3: CASSSGTSFFNEQFF. The CDR3 region has the DNA TGCGCCAGCAGCTCCGGGACTAGTTTTTTTAATGAGCAGTTCTTC.

This clonotype was detected many times. V gene TRBV6-2 or TRBV6-3 combines with J gene TRBJ1-2; TRBD1 matches 7 bases. Germline-derived CDR1 and CDR2 are MNHEY and SVGEGT. The ends lost 8 bases at V and 4 bases at J; junction bases unmatched: 16. The CDR3 is made up of 16 amino acids. As DNA, the CDR3 is TGTGCCAGCTTGGACCTCCCGGGGACAGCGACCTATGGCTACACCTTC. Its protein is CASLDLPGTATYGYTF.

This clonotype showed up many times. V is TRBV6-1 and J is TRBJ2-1, with TRBD1 matching over 9 bases. The CDR3 consists of 15 residues. J gave up 8 bases and V 6 bases, and 11 bases lay outside the gene matches. Germline V lookup: CDR1 MNHNS, CDR2 SASEGT. CDR3 residues: CASRPVGTGTDEQFF. The CDR3 DNA is TGTGCCAGCAGGCCGGTAGGGACAGGGACGGATGAGCAGTTCTTC.

This clonotype was observed a handful of times. The chain is built from TRBV10-3 and TRBJ2-2; D is uncertain. Germline CDR1 ENHRY, CDR2 SYGVKD. The CDR3 has 14 residues. Trimming cost V 5 bases and J 0 bases, with 7 bases left between them. This chain's CDR3 is CAISLRTNTGELFF. The DNA for the CDR3 is TGTGCCATCAGTCTTCGGACGAACACCGGGGAGCTGTTTTTT.

With regard to this clonotype: A read error may be the cause here, since a much bigger clone is one base away. This chain joins TRBV7-9 and TRBJ1-2; D might be TRBD1 (6 bases). The CDR3 consists of 16 residues. Germline V CDR1 and CDR2: SEHNR, FQNEAQ (reference sequence). The V end was cut by 0 bases, the J end by 6 bases, with 17 bases between. In nucleotides, the CDR3 is TGTGCCAGCAGCTTAGCACCTGGACAGCTGGTACATGGCTACACCTTC. This encodes CASSLAPGQLVHGYTF. Together with reference TRBV7-9 and TRBJ1-2, the CDR3 gives the full variable domain: DTGVSQNPRHKITKRGQNVTFRCDPISEHNRLYWYRQTLGQGPEFLTYFQNEAQLEKSRLLSDRFSAERPKGSFSTLEIQRTEQGDSAMYLCASSLAPGQLVHGYTFGSGTRLTVV.

This clonotype showed up many times. V usage is TRBV18 and J usage is TRBJ2-1; possibly TRBD1 for D (6 bases). Germline V gene lookup returns CDR1 KGHSH and CDR2 LQKENI. V lost 4 bases, J lost 5 bases, and 18 bases lay in between. The length of the CDR3 is 16 residues. The CDR3, as DNA: TGTGCCAGCTCACGCGAGTTGGACAGTTCCAACAATGAGCAGTTCTTC. Translated: CASSRELDSSNNEQFF.

V gene TRBV12-5 combines with J gene TRBJ1-1; D gene uncertain. The CDR3 is made up of 12 amino acids. The germline CDR1 and CDR2 sequences are LGHNT and FRNRAP. V gave up 3 bases and J gave up 3 bases, with 5 bases separating them. As DNA, the CDR3 is TGTGCTAGTGGTTTAAGGGACACTGAAGCTTTCTTT. This encodes CASGLRDTEAFF. The complete variable domain, with remaining parts taken from reference TRBV12-5 and TRBJ1-1, reads DARVTQTPRHKVTEMGQEVTMRCQPILGHNTVFWYRQTMMQGLELLAYFRNRAPLDDSGMPKDRFSAEMPDATLATLKIQPSEPRDSAVYFCASGLRDTEAFFGQGTRLTVV.

The sample holds many counts of this clonotype. The chain recombines TRBV28 with TRBJ2-7, with unresolved D. Per the germline V gene, CDR1 is MDHEN and CDR2 is SYDVKM. CDR3 size: 11 residues. DNA for the CDR3: TGTGCGGCCTGTGGGCCCTACGAGCAGTACTTC. The encoded protein is CAACGPYEQYF.